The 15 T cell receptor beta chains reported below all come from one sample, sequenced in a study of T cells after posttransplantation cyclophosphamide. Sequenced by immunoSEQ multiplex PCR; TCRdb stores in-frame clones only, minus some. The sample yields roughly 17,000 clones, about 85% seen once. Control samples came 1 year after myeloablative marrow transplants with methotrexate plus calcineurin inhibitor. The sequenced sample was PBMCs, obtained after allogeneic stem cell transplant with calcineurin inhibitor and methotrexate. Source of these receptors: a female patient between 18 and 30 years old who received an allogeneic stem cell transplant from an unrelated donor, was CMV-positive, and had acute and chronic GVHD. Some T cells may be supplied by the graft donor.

The CDR3 DNA is TGTGCCAGCAGCGTAGGCAGGATCAGGAACACTGAAGCTTTCTTT. Translated, it gives CASSVGRIRNTEAFF. The rearrangement joins TRBV9 to TRBJ1-1, with D hard to call. Germline V gene lookup returns CDR1 SGDLS and CDR2 YYNGEE. The CDR3 totals 15 residues. V lost 0 bases and J 1 base, leaving 10 bases between the germline ends. Filled out from reference TRBV9 and TRBJ1-1, the complete variable domain reads DSGVTQTPKHLITATGQRVTLRCSPRSGDLSVYWYQQSLDQGLQFLIQYYNGEERAKGNILERFSAQQFPDLHSELNLSSLELGDSALYFCASSVGRIRNTEAFFGQGTRLTVV.

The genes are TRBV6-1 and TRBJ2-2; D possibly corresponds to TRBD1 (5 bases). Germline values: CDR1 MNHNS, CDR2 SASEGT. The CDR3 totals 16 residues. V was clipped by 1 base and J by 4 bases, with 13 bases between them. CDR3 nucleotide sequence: TGTGCCAGCAGTGAAGGGGCAGGGTTACGCACCGGGGAGCTGTTTTTT. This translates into CASSEGAGLRTGELFF.

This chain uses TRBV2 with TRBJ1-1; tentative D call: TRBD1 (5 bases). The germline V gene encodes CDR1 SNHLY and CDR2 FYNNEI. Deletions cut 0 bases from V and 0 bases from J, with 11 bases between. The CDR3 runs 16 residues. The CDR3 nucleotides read TGTGCCAGCAGTGAAGCAGGGCAGGGTATGAACACTGAAGCTTTCTTT. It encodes CASSEAGQGMNTEAFF.

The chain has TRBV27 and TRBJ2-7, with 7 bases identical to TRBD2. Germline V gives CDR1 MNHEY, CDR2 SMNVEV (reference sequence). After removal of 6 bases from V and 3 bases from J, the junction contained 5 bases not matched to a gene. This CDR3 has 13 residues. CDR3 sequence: CASSPSGGYEQYF. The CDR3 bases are TGTGCCAGCAGCCCCTCGGGGGGCTACGAGCAGTACTTC.

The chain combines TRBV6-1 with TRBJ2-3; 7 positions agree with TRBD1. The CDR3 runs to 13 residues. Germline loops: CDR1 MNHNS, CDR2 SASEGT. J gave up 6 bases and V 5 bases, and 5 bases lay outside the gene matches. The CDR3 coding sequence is TGTGCCAGCAGTTCCCTCAGGGGGGATACGCAGTATTTT. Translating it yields CASSSLRGDTQYF.

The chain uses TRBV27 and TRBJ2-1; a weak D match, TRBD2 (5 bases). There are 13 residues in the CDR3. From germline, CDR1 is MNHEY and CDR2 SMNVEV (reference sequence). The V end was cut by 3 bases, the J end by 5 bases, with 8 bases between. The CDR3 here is CASSFFSDNEQFF. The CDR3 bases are TGTGCCAGCAGTTTTTTTAGCGACAATGAGCAGTTCTTC.

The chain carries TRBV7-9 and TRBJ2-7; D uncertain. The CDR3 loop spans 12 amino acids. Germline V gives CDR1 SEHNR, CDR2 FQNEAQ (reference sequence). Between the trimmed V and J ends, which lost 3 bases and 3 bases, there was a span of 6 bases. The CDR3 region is CASSFSLYEQYF. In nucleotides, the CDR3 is TGTGCCAGCAGCTTCTCTCTCTACGAGCAGTACTTC.

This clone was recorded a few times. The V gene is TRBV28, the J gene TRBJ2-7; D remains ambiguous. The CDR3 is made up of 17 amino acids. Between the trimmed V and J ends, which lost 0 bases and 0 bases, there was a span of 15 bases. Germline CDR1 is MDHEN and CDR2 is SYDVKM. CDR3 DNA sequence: TGTGCCAGCAGTTTATGGGTCAGTAACCGTGGCTCCTACGAGCAGTACTTC. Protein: CASSLWVSNRGSYEQYF.

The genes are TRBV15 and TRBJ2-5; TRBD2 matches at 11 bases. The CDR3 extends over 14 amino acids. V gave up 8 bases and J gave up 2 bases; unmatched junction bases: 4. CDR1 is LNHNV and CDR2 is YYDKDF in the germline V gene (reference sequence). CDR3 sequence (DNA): TGTGCCACCGGTCTAGCGGGAGGACAAGAGACCCAGTACTTC. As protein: CATGLAGGQETQYF.

CDR3 region: CSVETGVNGYTF. As DNA, the CDR3 is TGCAGCGTGGAGACAGGGGTTAATGGCTACACCTTC. V is TRBV29-1 and J is TRBJ1-2, with 8 bases identical to TRBD1. Germline assignment: CDR1 SQVTM and CDR2 ANQGSEA. This CDR3 region has 12 residues. J gave up 6 bases and V 6 bases, and 6 bases lay outside the gene matches.

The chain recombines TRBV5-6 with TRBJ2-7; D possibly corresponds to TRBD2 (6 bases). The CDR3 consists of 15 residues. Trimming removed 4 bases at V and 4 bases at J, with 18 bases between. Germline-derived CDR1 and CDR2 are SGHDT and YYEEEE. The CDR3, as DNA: TGTGCCAGCAGCCCCGTTATGGCGGGACCATACGAGCAGTACTTC. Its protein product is CASSPVMAGPYEQYF.

The CDR3 region has the DNA TGTGCCAGCTCATCCGCCCGAGTGGGGACAGAGCAGTACTTC. Protein sequence: CASSSARVGTEQYF. V and J are TRBV18 and TRBJ2-7, with D maybe TRBD1 (6 bases). V was clipped by 5 bases and J by 7 bases, with 18 bases between them. The CDR3 extends over 14 amino acids. Germline V gene lookup returns CDR1 KGHSH and CDR2 LQKENI.

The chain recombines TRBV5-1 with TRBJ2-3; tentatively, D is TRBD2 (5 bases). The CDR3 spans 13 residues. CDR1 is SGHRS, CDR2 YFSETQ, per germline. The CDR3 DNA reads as TGCGGCCGGGGAGACTATTGGCCAGATACGCAGTATTTT. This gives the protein CGRGDYWPDTQYF. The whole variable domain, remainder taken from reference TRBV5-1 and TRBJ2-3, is KAGVTQTPRYLIKTRGQQVTLSCSPISGHRSVSWYQQTPGQGLQFLFEYFSETQRNKGNFPGRFSGRQFSNSRSEMNVSTLELGDSALYLCGRGDYWPDTQYFGPGTRLTVL.

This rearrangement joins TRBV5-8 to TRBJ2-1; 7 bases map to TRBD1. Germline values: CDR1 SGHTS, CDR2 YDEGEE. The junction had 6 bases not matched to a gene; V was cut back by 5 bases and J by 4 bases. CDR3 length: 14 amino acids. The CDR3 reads CASRFRDSYNEQFF. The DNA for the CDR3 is TGTGCCAGCAGGTTCCGGGACAGTTACAATGAGCAGTTCTTC.

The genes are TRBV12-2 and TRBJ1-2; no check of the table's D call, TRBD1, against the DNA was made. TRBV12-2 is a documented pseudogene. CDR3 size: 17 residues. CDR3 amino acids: CASRLAPTGGKNYGYTF. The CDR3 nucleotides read TGTGCAAGTCGCTTAGCGCCGACAGGGGGTAAGAACTATGGCTACACCTTC.